The 21 T cell receptor beta chains below were found in one sample sequenced in a study of tumor and adjacent non-tumor tissue in lung cancer. TCRbeta libraries were built with three rounds of nested PCR, modified from ARM-PCR. Via MiXCR, TCRdb re-called the multiplex PCR reads, giving one row per CDR3 protein. The profile covers fewer than 130,000 distinct CDR3 sequences, with under 90% appearing a single time and approximately 24% taken by the ten largest. No cell sorting was done before RNA was extracted from the tissue. Input material: lung tumor tissue. Receptor source: a man aged 65-85 years with non-small cell lung cancer.

The gene calls are TRBV7-2 and TRBJ2-3; D tentatively fits TRBD1 or TRBD2 (6 bases each). Germline CDR1 is SGHTA and CDR2 is FQGNSA. This CDR3 contains 17 residues. Trimming shortened V by 1 base and J by 6 bases, and 20 bases separated the two germline ends. This CDR3 is CASSLDKGGLAGDTQYF. CDR3 sequence (DNA): TGTGCCAGCAGCTTAGACAAAGGGGGGCTAGCTGGGGATACGCAGTATTTT.

On this clonotype itself: The junction does not match germline at one end; this may be a read error. V usage is TRBV6-5 and J usage is TRBJ1-6; D is ambiguous. The germline V gene has CDR1 MNHEY and CDR2 SVGAGI. The CDR3 spans 15 residues. The CDR3 nucleotides read TGTGACAGCAGTTACTACGACGGTAAAAATTCACCCCTCCACTTT. It specifies CDSSYYDGKNSPLHF.

The chain couples TRBV12-3 or TRBV12-4 to TRBJ1-5, with TRBD1 matching over 9 bases. The CDR3 spans 16 residues. After removal of 5 bases from V and 9 bases from J, the junction contained 14 bases not matched to a gene. CDR3 nucleotide sequence: TGTGCCAGCAGTAACCGGGACAGGGCACGCAGTCGGCCCCAGCATTTT. Residues: CASSNRDRARSRPQHF.

This clonotype has a handful of counts. Given the absence of the conserved phenylalanine or tryptophan at the CDR3 end, a read error is likely. The chain uses TRBV6-1 and TRBJ1-2; D is undetermined. The CDR3 runs 13 residues. CDR1 is MNHNS and CDR2 is SASEGT in the germline V gene. Trimming left V 9 bases short and J 0 bases short, with 11 bases between. The CDR3 DNA reads TGTGCCAGTAGCTCGATTTCTAACTATGGCTACACCATC. Its protein product is CASSSISNYGYTI.

The chain has TRBV4-1 and TRBJ1-5, with a weak D call TRBD1 (5 bases). Germline-derived CDR1 and CDR2 are MGHRA and YSYEKL. CDR3 length: 17 residues. The V and J ends lost 8 bases and 7 bases respectively, with 27 bases between them. CDR3 sequence reads: CASAKYLTGDNNQPQHF. In nucleotides, the CDR3 is TGCGCCAGCGCCAAGTATCTGACGGGGGATAACAACCAGCCCCAGCATTTT.

As to this clonotype: The CDR3 does not close with the conserved phenylalanine or tryptophan, likely indicating a read error. This rearrangement joins TRBV4-2 to TRBJ1-4; D is unresolved. The CDR3 contains 14 residues. The V and J ends lost 3 bases and 2 bases respectively, with 7 bases between them. Germline loops: CDR1 LGHNA, CDR2 YNFKEQ. DNA of the CDR3: TGTGCCAGCAGCCACACAGAGACTAATGAAAAACTGTTTTCT. It translates to CASSHTETNEKLFS.

Comments on this clonotype: Germline is not matched at one junction end, which may reflect a read error. This rearrangement joins TRBV5-5 to TRBJ2-3, with 13 bases aligning to TRBD2. In germline, CDR1 is SGHKS, CDR2 YYEKEE (reference sequence). This CDR3 has 19 residues. The CDR3 DNA reads as TGTGCCAACAGCTCTTATCCCGGGACTAGCGGGGCCCGCACAGATACGCAGTATTTT. It is translated as CANSSYPGTSGARTDTQYF.

For this clonotype: Because the CDR3 is missing its conserved closing phenylalanine or tryptophan, this is likely a read error. It is unclear where the CDR3 begins or ends on the DNA, so no DNA is shown, and the CDR3 is as TCRdb lists it. This chain connects TRBV5-6 to TRBJ2-5; the table names TRBD1, a call not compared with the DNA. Germline V gives CDR1 SGHDT, CDR2 YYEEEE. The CDR3 length is 13 residues, termini included. Here the CDR3 reads CASSDRGSETHYI.

On this clonotype: No conserved phenylalanine or tryptophan ends this CDR3, so it is likely a read error. The chain couples TRBV5-4 to TRBJ2-5; the D gene is possibly TRBD2 (5 bases). The CDR3 contains 13 residues. Trimming shortened V by 0 bases and J by 5 bases, and 8 bases separated the two germline ends. The germline CDR1 and CDR2 sequences are SGHNT and YYREEE (reference sequence). The CDR3 DNA reads as TGTGCCAGCAGCTTGGGGGGAGAGGAGACCCAGTACATC. Residues: CASSLGGEETQYI.

The chain recombines TRBV29-1 with TRBJ2-3, with D perhaps TRBD2 (5 bases). V was trimmed by 4 bases and J by 0 bases, leaving 11 bases between them. This CDR3 has 14 amino acids. Germline assignment: CDR1 SQVTM and CDR2 ANQGSEA. In DNA form, the CDR3 reads TGCAGCGTTGTTATAGCGTCTAGCACAGATACGCAGTATTTT. It is translated as CSVVIASSTDTQYF.

On this clonotype itself: At one end, the junction sequence differs from germline, possibly due to a read error. The chain couples TRBV29-1 to TRBJ1-1, with a weak D call TRBD1 (5 bases). The CDR3 runs 14 residues. Per the germline V gene, CDR1 is SQVTM and CDR2 is ANQGSEA. Written as DNA, the CDR3 is TGTAGCGTTCTGGACGGGGCCAGGGACACTGAAGCTTTCTTT. This sequence encodes CSVLDGARDTEAFF. Combining the CDR3 with reference TRBV29-1 and TRBJ1-1 gives the whole variable domain SAVISQKPSRDICQRGTSLTIQCQVDSQVTMMFWYRQQPGQSLTLIATANQGSEATYESGFVIDKFPISRPNLTFSTLTVSNMSPEDSSIYLCSVLDGARDTEAFFGQGTRLTVV.

This clonotype was detected once. Germline and junction disagree at one end, which may indicate a read error. The chain uses TRBV11-2 and TRBJ1-1; D is possibly TRBD1 (6 bases). CDR3 length: 15 residues. The germline gives CDR1 SGHAT, CDR2 FQNNGV. CDR3 DNA sequence: TGTACCAGCAACCCCCCCAACGTTGGGGGCACTGAAGCTTTCTTC. Translated, it gives CTSNPPNVGGTEAFF.

Regarding this clonotype: A junction end diverges from the germline sequence, so it may reflect a read error. V usage is TRBV28 and J usage is TRBJ1-1; 8 bases line up with TRBD1. The germline V gene has CDR1 MDHEN and CDR2 SYDVKM. The CDR3 has 21 amino acids. This CDR3 is CASNWPSLQGARGGMNTAAFF. In DNA, the CDR3 is TGTGCCAGCAACTGGCCTTCCTTGCAGGGGGCCCGGGGGGGTATGAACACTGCAGCTTTCTTT.

The chain joins TRBV7-8 to TRBJ2-1, with 8 bases fitting TRBD2. Trimming cost V 6 bases and J 3 bases; bases outside gene matches: 10. The germline CDR1 and CDR2 sequences are SGHVS and FQNEAQ. CDR3 length: 16 residues. The CDR3 here is CASSLALAGDYNEQFF. CDR3 nucleotide sequence: TGTGCCAGCAGTCTCGCCCTAGCGGGCGACTACAATGAGCAGTTCTTC.

Notes on this clonotype: One end of the junction fails to match germline, which may point to a read error. This chain joins TRBV20-1 and TRBJ2-7, with a weak D call TRBD1 (5 bases). The germline V gene has CDR1 DFQATT and CDR2 SNEGSKA (reference sequence). CDR3 length: 14 amino acids. The CDR3 reads CIARVAGHSYEQYF. The CDR3 nucleotides are TGCATTGCTAGAGTAGCAGGACACTCGTACGAGCAGTACTTC.

Comments on this clonotype: At one end the junction does not follow the germline gene, possibly because of a read error. The rearrangement uses TRBV6-6 and TRBJ1-5, with 7 bases fitting TRBD1. Looked up from germline, CDR1 is MNHNY and CDR2 is SVGAGI (reference sequence). The CDR3 is 18 residues long. CDR3 sequence: CVSSYFRWGQNSNQSQHF. The CDR3 DNA reads TGTGTCAGCAGTTACTTCAGGTGGGGACAGAACAGTAATCAGTCCCAGCATTTT.

J is TRBJ2-7 and V is TRBV10-3; 16 bases agree with TRBD2. Germline values: CDR1 ENHRY, CDR2 SYGVKD. Trimming removed 6 bases from V and 13 bases from J; junction bases left unmatched: 18. The CDR3 runs to 17 residues. The CDR3 spells CAIRGTSGRASSYGQYF. The DNA for the CDR3 is TGTGCCATCAGGGGGACTAGCGGGAGGGCTTCATCGTATGGGCAATACTTC.

This chain links TRBV28 with TRBJ1-2, with 7 bases identical to TRBD1. V lost 5 bases to trimming and J lost 4 bases; unmatched junction nucleotides: 4. Germline V gives CDR1 MDHEN, CDR2 SYDVKM. There are 13 residues in the CDR3. The CDR3 loop is CASSMGQTYGYTF. As DNA, the CDR3 is TGTGCCAGCAGTATGGGACAGACCTATGGCTACACCTTC.

Notes on this clonotype: At one boundary the junction diverges from the germline segment, which might be a read error. The chain couples TRBV11-2 to TRBJ2-2; 7 bases are a match to TRBD1. The CDR3 totals 16 residues. From germline, CDR1 is SGHAT and CDR2 FQNNGV. The CDR3 DNA sequence: TGTGCCAGCAACTTAGTGGGTACAGGGGTTGTCGGGGAGCTGTTTTTT. Its translation is CASNLVGTGVVGELFF.

As for this clonotype: The junction shows a germline mismatch at one end, possibly a read error. V usage is TRBV11-3 and J usage is TRBJ2-3; D unresolved. The J call may be faulty, since TRBJ1-5 better matches the DNA end. The germline gives CDR1 SGHNT, CDR2 YENEEA. This CDR3 is built from 15 residues. CDR3 DNA sequence: TGTGCCAGTAGCTTAGAAGTGGTCGGGGTAAATACGCAGCATTTT. As protein: CASSLEVVGVNTQHF.

The chain has TRBV20-1 and TRBJ1-6, with D maybe TRBD1 (5 bases). V gave up 0 bases and J gave up 7 bases, with 13 bases separating them. Germline V gene sequence: CDR1 DFQATT, CDR2 SNEGSKA (reference sequence). The length of the CDR3 is 15 residues. The chain's CDR3 is CSARDPQGGNSPLHF. CDR3 DNA: TGCAGTGCTAGAGACCCCCAGGGCGGGAATTCACCCCTCCACTTT.